The source of this TCR beta chain is a study of blood T cells in healthy people across ages. The authors ran a second PCR of about 7 to 11 cycles using a sample-barcoded 5' primer and a J-beta primer mix. TCRdb recomputed calls from the 5' RACE reads with MiXCR, one row per CDR3 protein. The sample has 1,800,000 or so distinct CDR3 sequences, approximately 40% seen once. Trimming stripped 2 bases from V and 3 bases from J, with 19 bases between. The CDR3 has 17 amino acids. Germline V CDR1 and CDR2: SGHTA, FQGNSA. The source of this sequence is a human donor in good health. The sequenced sample consisted of blood. This chain links TRBV7-2 with TRBJ1-2; no firm D call. CDR3 in amino acids: CASSLRYLTAPHYGYTF. The CDR3 DNA reads as TGTGCCAGCAGCTTAAGATATCTAACGGCTCCTCACTATGGCTACACCTTC.